Shown below are 10 T cell receptor beta chains from a single sample sequenced in a study of T cells after yellow fever vaccination. One entry per CDR3 protein, called by TCRdb with MiXCR from the 5' RACE reads. Here the sample spans about 300,000 distinct CDR3 sequences, approximately 7% being singletons. Sequenced here: PBMCs, sampled approximately 40 days after the first yellow fever vaccination. The receptors were gathered from a man between 18 and 29 years old who received the YFV17D yellow fever vaccine.

The CDR3 DNA reads as TGCGCCAGCAGCACCCCTTCCCGCTCTGGGGCCAACGTCCTGACTTTC. It codes for CASSTPSRSGANVLTF. This chain links TRBV10-2 with TRBJ2-6, with no clear D. This CDR3 comprises 16 residues. Germline values: CDR1 WSHSY, CDR2 SAAADI. The V end was cut by 6 bases, the J end by 0 bases, with 12 bases between.

This chain links TRBV7-2 with TRBJ2-2; no reliable D call. Trimming took off 3 bases at V and 0 bases at J, with 14 bases between the two ends. Germline V CDR1 and CDR2: SGHTA, FQGNSA. This CDR3 has 17 amino acids. The CDR3 sequence is CASSFPRLEANTGELFF. The CDR3 region has the DNA TGTGCCAGCAGCTTCCCCCGACTTGAAGCGAACACCGGGGAGCTGTTTTTT.

The sample holds many counts of this clonotype. V and J are TRBV7-9 and TRBJ2-5; 8 bases fit TRBD1. The CDR3 is made up of 17 amino acids. V trimming: 4 bases; J trimming: 0 bases; junction bases outside the gene matches: 10. Germline loops: CDR1 SEHNR, CDR2 FQNEAQ (reference sequence). The CDR3 DNA sequence: TGTGCCAGCAGCTCCGGCGTAAGACAGGGGTACCAAGAGACCCAGTACTTC. Its protein product is CASSSGVRQGYQETQYF.

In this sample, this clonotype turned up a few times. This chain connects TRBV5-1 to TRBJ1-3; D gene uncertain. V lost 0 bases and J lost 0, with 7 bases in between. The CDR3 has 15 residues. Germline-derived CDR1 and CDR2 are SGHRS and YFSETQ. The CDR3, as DNA: TGCGCCAGCAGCTTGGGCTTACTCTCTGGAAACACCATATATTTT. This encodes CASSLGLLSGNTIYF.

This rearrangement joins TRBV7-4 to TRBJ2-6; 7 bases align to TRBD1. This CDR3 comprises 17 residues. Germline assignment: CDR1 SGHVT and CDR2 SQSDAQ. V trimming: 6 bases; J trimming: 2 bases; junction bases outside the gene matches: 10. The CDR3 DNA reads TGTGCCAGCAGGTCTGCCGGACAGGCCCCTGGGGCCAACGTCCTGACTTTC. Translation gives CASRSAGQAPGANVLTF.

The chain joins TRBV20-1 to TRBJ1-1; D not certain. This CDR3 region has 14 residues. V was pared by 4 bases and J by 3 bases, with 15 bases between. Germline-derived CDR1 and CDR2 are DFQATT and SNEGSKA (reference sequence). The CDR3 loop is CSAKVGPADTEAFF. DNA for the CDR3: TGCAGTGCTAAAGTGGGCCCCGCAGACACTGAAGCTTTCTTT.

There are a few counts of this clonotype. The V gene is TRBV7-9, the J gene TRBJ1-1; no clear D. Trimming removed 4 bases at V and 8 bases at J, with 11 bases between. Germline lookup yields CDR1 SEHNR and CDR2 FQNEAQ (reference sequence). CDR3 length equals 12 residues. Here the CDR3 DNA reads TGTGCCAGCAGCTCTCGGACGGACGAAGCTTTCTTT. It translates to CASSSRTDEAFF. The variable domain in full, completed from reference TRBV7-9 and TRBJ1-1, reads DTGVSQNPRHKITKRGQNVTFRCDPISEHNRLYWYRQTLGQGPEFLTYFQNEAQLEKSRLLSDRFSAERPKGSFSTLEIQRTEQGDSAMYLCASSSRTDEAFFGQGTRLTVV.

This clonotype came up a few times. The genes are TRBV12-3 or TRBV12-4 and TRBJ1-5; D not certain. The CDR3 length is 14 residues. Between the trimmed V and J ends, which lost 1 base and 3 bases, there was a span of 7 bases. The CDR3 spells CASSLDRYNQPQHF. Written as DNA, the CDR3 is TGTGCCAGCAGTTTAGACAGATACAATCAGCCCCAGCATTTT.

This clonotype was counted a few times. The rearrangement links TRBV11-2 to TRBJ1-2, with D perhaps TRBD1 (5 bases). Germline values: CDR1 SGHAT, CDR2 FQNNGV. V lost 5 bases and J lost 4, with 32 bases in between. The CDR3 runs 20 residues. This CDR3 is CASSPRVLAGRSPWGYGYTF. CDR3 sequence (DNA): TGTGCCAGCAGCCCGAGGGTTTTGGCAGGGAGGTCCCCTTGGGGCTATGGCTACACCTTC.

This clonotype was detected only a few times. The V gene is TRBV10-3, the J gene TRBJ2-2, with a possible D match to TRBD1 (6 bases). V was pared by 10 bases and J by 4 bases, with 16 bases between. The length of the CDR3 is 14 residues. Looked up from germline, CDR1 is ENHRY and CDR2 is SYGVKD. The DNA of the CDR3 is TGTGCCAACGCGAAGGACAGCTCCACCGGGGAGCTGTTTTTT. Translating gives CANAKDSSTGELFF.